This paragraph covers one T cell receptor (beta chain) sequence. The antigen remains undetermined. Looked up from germline, CDR1 is MNHEY and CDR2 is SMNVEV (reference sequence). The V end lost 5 bases, the J end lost 4 bases, and 11 bases lay between the germline ends. The CDR3 is 13 residues long. Profiled with immunoSEQ multiplex PCR; TCRdb holds only in-frame clones, not every one. This sample has 150,000 to 200,000 clones, with roughly nine tenths found just once. The sample originates from a study of cytomegalovirus exposure and HLA in healthy donors. General observations from the study: A few CMV-associated chains were confirmed in vitro to be specific for CMV antigens. The study listed 150 to 200 cytomegalovirus-associated TCR beta chains. Reports credit the classifier with highly specific, highly sensitive diagnosis of cytomegalovirus status.

The sequenced sample was PBMCs. The genes are TRBV27 and TRBJ2-5; D gene uncertain. The sequence derives from a man between 18 and 35 years old in good health and CMV-seropositive. In DNA, the CDR3 is TGTGCCAGCAGTCCGCGGTCACCAGAGACCCAGTACTTC. Residues: CASSPRSPETQYF.